The sequence of this T cell receptor beta chain was determined in a study of cytotoxic CD8 clonotypes in ibrutinib-treated CLL. Regarding the study as a whole: Progressing and sustained-remission patients had different sampling times.

As concerns this clone: Its antigen is undetermined.

The V and J ends lost 5 bases and 7 bases, in that order; junction bases with no gene match: 9. CDR3 length: 16 residues. From germline, CDR1 is SEHNR and CDR2 FQNEAQ (reference sequence). Measured with immunoSEQ multiplex PCR; TCRdb has only the in-frame clones, and not every one. The sample shows roughly 150,000 clones, about 84% of them seen only once. This chain joins TRBV7-9 and TRBJ1-4; 11 nucleotides line up with TRBD1. The sequencing here drew on PBMCs, taken after 24 months of ibrutinib treatment. The receptor was derived from a human donor with chronic lymphocytic leukemia. CDR3 loop: CASSHNAGTGGEKLFF. The CDR3 nucleotides are TGTGCCAGCAGCCACAACGCCGGGACAGGGGGTGAAAAACTGTTTTTT.